The rows below give T cell receptor beta chains drawn from one sample of a study of blood T cell repertoires in COVID-19. The method was immunoSEQ multiplex PCR; TCRdb's version includes in-frame clones alone and lacks a portion of them. The repertoire holds roughly 280,000 clones, nearly 90% seen once, with less than 2% in the top ten. Sequenced material: PBMCs or T cells enriched from blood (not recorded which). These receptors all stem from a woman between 55 and 75 years old who had recovered from COVID-19. The CDR3 runs from the conserved cysteine through the conserved F or W. Fields, in order: V gene, D gene, J gene, clone size, CDR3 DNA, CDR3 protein. The D gene is left open where the match is weak. Not all rows give a size; the values are once, few, many and, for expanded clones, a class.

TRBV6-5	.	TRBJ2-3	.	TGTGCCACCGGAGCGGGCAGGTCAAGCACAGATACGCAGTATTTT	CATGAGRSSTDTQYF
TRBV5-1	TRBD2	TRBJ2-3	.	TGCGCCAGCAGCTCTGGACTAGCGGGAGCGGTAGATACGCAGTATTTT	CASSSGLAGAVDTQYF
TRBV18	TRBD1	TRBJ1-6	few	TGTGCCAGCTCACCCTCCCGGGACAGGGACCCACCCCTCCACTTT	CASSPSRDRDPPLHF
TRBV20-1	TRBD2	TRBJ2-7	.	TGCAGTGCTAGTGCGGGGGGCATACAGAACGAGCAGTACTTC	CSASAGGIQNEQYF
TRBV28	TRBD1	TRBJ2-7	.	TGTGCCAGCAGTTTACGACAGGGGCGGCAGTACTTC	CASSLRQGRQYF
TRBV28	TRBD1	TRBJ1-1	.	TGTGCCAGCCTAACAGGGGGAATGAACACTGAAGCTTTCTTT	CASLTGGMNTEAFF
TRBV28	.	TRBJ1-1	.	TGTGCCAGCAGTCCCCGAGGAGGGAACACTGAAGCTTTCTTT	CASSPRGGNTEAFF
TRBV7-2	TRBD1	TRBJ1-3	.	TGTGCCAGCAGCTTAAGGGGGGCAGGGGGTAGAGTTGGAAACACCATATATTTT	CASSLRGAGGRVGNTIYF
TRBV28	TRBD1	TRBJ1-2	once	TGTGCCAGCAGTCCCGCCGGACAGGTCTATGGCTACACCTTC	CASSPAGQVYGYTF
TRBV19	.	TRBJ1-1	.	TGTGCCAGTAGCCAGGGGTTTCGGACTGAAGCTTTCTTT	CASSQGFRTEAFF
TRBV5-6	.	TRBJ1-1	few	TGTGCCAGCAGCTTGGCCTACACTGAAGCTTTCTTT	CASSLAYTEAFF
TRBV9	.	TRBJ2-3	.	TGTGCCAGCAGCGCCGGACTCATATCCAACACAGATACGCAGTATTTT	CASSAGLISNTDTQYF
TRBV28	TRBD1	TRBJ2-7	.	TGTGCCAGCAGGATAAAAACAGGGTGGACAGGGGGCATCGAGCAGTACTTC	CASRIKTGWTGGIEQYF
TRBV5-1	.	TRBJ1-6	.	TGCGCCAGCAGGGCGCAGGCCCTGACCTATAATTCACCCCTCCACTTT	CASRAQALTYNSPLHF
TRBV24-1	.	TRBJ1-4	.	TGTGCCACCAGTGCAGGGCAGGGGCGGCATGAAAAACTGTTTTTT	CATSAGQGRHEKLFF
TRBV20-1	TRBD1	TRBJ1-1	.	TGCAGTGCTCGTGTAGCGGAGGGGGCGGGCACTGAAGCTTTCTTT	CSARVAEGAGTEAFF
TRBV27	TRBD1	TRBJ2-7	.	TGTGCCAGCAGCCCAACAAGAGGGACAGGGGGCTACGAGCAGTACTTC	CASSPTRGTGGYEQYF
TRBV28	TRBD2	TRBJ2-3	.	TGTGCCAGCAGTTTTATGGTCGGGCTAGCGGGCACAGATACGCAGTATTTT	CASSFMVGLAGTDTQYF
TRBV7-8	TRBD1	TRBJ1-1	.	TGTGCCAGCAGCCTGGGACAGTCTAACACTGAAGCTTTCTTT	CASSLGQSNTEAFF
TRBV7-3	TRBD1	TRBJ2-1	.	TGTGCCAGCAGCTCGACAGGGGGGACCTACAATGAGCAGTTCTTC	CASSSTGGTYNEQFF
TRBV2	TRBD1	TRBJ1-5	.	TGTGCCAGCAGTGAGGGTGGGACAGGGGTCTATGCGAGCAATCAGCCCCAGCATTTT	CASSEGGTGVYASNQPQHF
TRBV28	TRBD1	TRBJ1-5	.	TGTGCCAGCAGTCTTAATACAGGGGGGCTTGGTCAGCCCCAGCATTTT	CASSLNTGGLGQPQHF
TRBV11-2	.	TRBJ1-2	.	TGTGCCAGCAGTTCGGAGGTGGCTGGCTACACCTTC	CASSSEVAGYTF
TRBV19	TRBD2	TRBJ2-1	.	TGTGCCAGTAGTATACAAACTAGCGGGGGCAATGAGCAGTTCTTC	CASSIQTSGGNEQFF
TRBV27	TRBD2	TRBJ2-1	many	TGTGCCAGCAGTACCAGCGGGAGAGGGGTTTACAATGAGCAGTTCTTC	CASSTSGRGVYNEQFF
TRBV19	.	TRBJ1-3	.	TGTGCCAGTAGTATCGATAGGGGGAACACCATATATTTT	CASSIDRGNTIYF
TRBV7-2	.	TRBJ1-2	.	TGTGCCAGCAGACCCCAGGGGACGGGAAAATACTATGGCTACACCTTC	CASRPQGTGKYYGYTF
TRBV28	TRBD2	TRBJ2-7	.	TGTGCCAGCAGTTCCCCCGGGACTAAAGGATCCTACGAGCAGTACTTC	CASSSPGTKGSYEQYF
TRBV7-9	.	TRBJ1-6	.	TGTGCCAGCAGCTTGCACTTGGGGCATTCACCCCTCCACTTT	CASSLHLGHSPLHF
TRBV3-1/TRBV3-2	.	TRBJ1-1	.	TGTGCCAGCAGCCGTCAGAACACTGAAGCTTTCTTT	CASSRQNTEAFF
TRBV4-1	TRBD1	TRBJ1-4	.	TGCGCCAGCAGCCAGACCCGCCGGGACAGGAGAGAAAAACTGTTTTTT	CASSQTRRDRREKLFF
TRBV27	.	TRBJ2-3	few	TGTGCCAGCAGTTCCCTATCGGACTGGGGGGAAGGAGGCACAGATACGCAGTATTTT	CASSSLSDWGEGGTDTQYF
TRBV7-8	TRBD2	TRBJ2-1	.	TGTGCCAGCAGCCGAGGGACTAGCAACTTCGATGAGCAGTTCTTC	CASSRGTSNFDEQFF
TRBV27	TRBD2	TRBJ2-3	.	TGTGCCAGCAGACCCGGACTAGCTGGCTTCGAGGGCACAGATACGCAGTATTTT	CASRPGLAGFEGTDTQYF
TRBV9	TRBD2	TRBJ2-1	.	TGTGCCAGCAGCGTGACTAGCGGAACCTACAATGAGCAGTTCTTC	CASSVTSGTYNEQFF
TRBV6-5	.	TRBJ1-2	.	TGTGCCAGCAAAGAAGACAGATCTTTTGGCTACACCTTC	CASKEDRSFGYTF
TRBV11-3	.	TRBJ2-7	.	TGTGCCAGCAGCTTATTGAGGGAGACCCACTCCTACGAGCAGTACTTC	CASSLLRETHSYEQYF
TRBV2	.	TRBJ1-4	.	TGTGCCAGCAGTGAAAGGGAACAGGGCGCAACTAATGAAAAACTGTTTTTT	CASSEREQGATNEKLFF
TRBV7-8	.	TRBJ2-1	.	TGTGCCAGCAGCTTCCGGGGGGCGGTTGAGCAGTTCTTC	CASSFRGAVEQFF
TRBV19	.	TRBJ1-2	.	TGTGCCAGTAGTATAATTCAGGGAGGTGGCTACACCTTC	CASSIIQGGGYTF
TRBV6-5	TRBD1	TRBJ1-2	.	TGTGCCAGCAGGATGCGACAGGGGGCGCGTGGCTACACCTTC	CASRMRQGARGYTF
TRBV29-1	TRBD1	TRBJ1-4	.	TGCAGCGTTGGCTCCGGGACAGCAGGAGAAAAACTGTTTTTT	CSVGSGTAGEKLFF
TRBV7-3	TRBD2	TRBJ2-1	.	TGTGCCAGCAGCTTAGCGGGGGGGCCCGGCAATGAGCAGTTCTTC	CASSLAGGPGNEQFF
TRBV11-2	.	TRBJ2-1	.	TGTGCCAGCAGTTACCGGGGGAGGGGGATCTACAATGAGCAGTTCTTC	CASSYRGRGIYNEQFF
TRBV27	TRBD1	TRBJ1-2	.	TGTGCCAGCAGTCCAACCGGACAGGGTCGCTACTATGGCTACACCTTC	CASSPTGQGRYYGYTF
TRBV11-3	.	TRBJ1-1	.	TGTGCCAGCAGCTCGACAGGTTCGACTGAAGCTTTCTTT	CASSSTGSTEAFF
TRBV24-1	.	TRBJ1-5	.	TGTGCCACCAGTGATCACAGGTTAGGGTCGGATCAGCCCCAGCATTTT	CATSDHRLGSDQPQHF
TRBV5-1	.	TRBJ2-7	once	TGCGCCAGCAGCTTGGAATTATGGACTGAGCAGTACTTC	CASSLELWTEQYF
TRBV28	.	TRBJ2-5	.	TGTGCCAGCGGCGGCTACCAAGAGACCCAGTACTTC	CASGGYQETQYF
TRBV30	TRBD1	TRBJ1-2	.	TGTGCCCTTACAGGGGTTAACTACTATGGCTACACCTTC	CALTGVNYYGYTF
TRBV24-1	.	TRBJ2-1	once	TGTGCCACCAGTGATCCTCGAGGGTCTCACTACAATGAGCAGTTCTTC	CATSDPRGSHYNEQFF
TRBV5-4	TRBD2	TRBJ2-7	once	TGTGCCAGCAGCACAAGAACTAGCGGCGGTGACGAGCAGTACTTC	CASSTRTSGGDEQYF
TRBV2	.	TRBJ2-7	.	TGTGCCAGCAGGGATGGGGGCCTCTACGAGCAGTACTTC	CASRDGGLYEQYF
TRBV27	.	TRBJ2-1	.	TGTGCCAGCAGTTTACCTGGGCCCTACAATGAGCAGTTCTTC	CASSLPGPYNEQFF
TRBV5-8	.	TRBJ1-3	.	TGTGCCAGCAGCCGGGGGTTAACACCTGGAAACACCATATATTTT	CASSRGLTPGNTIYF
TRBV29-1	.	TRBJ1-4	.	TGCAGCGTGGCGGACAGTAATAATGAAAAACTGTTTTTT	CSVADSNNEKLFF
TRBV9	TRBD2	TRBJ2-3	.	TGTGCCAGCAGCGAACTAGCGGGAGGCGGCGATACGCAGTATTTT	CASSELAGGGDTQYF
TRBV5-6	TRBD1	TRBJ2-7	.	TGTGCCAGCAGCTTGCGACAGGGGGAACAGTACTTC	CASSLRQGEQYF
TRBV14	.	TRBJ2-7	.	TGTGCCAGCAGCCAATATGGCTCCGGGGGCTACGAGCAGTACTTC	CASSQYGSGGYEQYF
TRBV10-2	.	TRBJ1-1	.	TGCGCCAGCAGTGGGCCTGAAGCTTTCTTT	CASSGPEAFF